The source of this T cell receptor beta chain is a study of PD-1 blockade in classical Hodgkin lymphoma. About the research overall: Patients were infused with nivolumab 3 mg/kg every 2 weeks. Findings of the study overall: TCR diversity at baseline was reported to be reduced in newly diagnosed patients relative to healthy donors. Patients who initiated nivolumab within 1 year of ASCT were excluded. The repertoire differences lack a defined cause, possibly disease activity or prior therapy.

Of note for this clone: The antigen remains undetermined.

The assay was immunoSEQ multiplex PCR, and TCRdb's table has in-frame clones only and misses some. The sample lists some 38,000 clones; 76% were seen once. CDR1 is SNHLY and CDR2 is FYNNEI in the germline V gene. The CDR3 sequence is 15 residues long. The germline V and J ends were trimmed by 6 bases and 0 bases, with 13 bases remaining between them. All patients experienced relapse after autologous stem cell transplantation, and brentuximab vedotin exposure was variable. The clonotype comes from a human donor with classical Hodgkin lymphoma. Sequencing was performed on peripheral blood mononuclear cells (PBMCs), taken at baseline. J is TRBJ2-3 and V is TRBV2, with no clear D. CDR3 sequence reads: CASRPTPASTDTQYF. In DNA form, the CDR3 reads TGTGCCAGCAGACCGACACCAGCTAGCACAGATACGCAGTATTTT.